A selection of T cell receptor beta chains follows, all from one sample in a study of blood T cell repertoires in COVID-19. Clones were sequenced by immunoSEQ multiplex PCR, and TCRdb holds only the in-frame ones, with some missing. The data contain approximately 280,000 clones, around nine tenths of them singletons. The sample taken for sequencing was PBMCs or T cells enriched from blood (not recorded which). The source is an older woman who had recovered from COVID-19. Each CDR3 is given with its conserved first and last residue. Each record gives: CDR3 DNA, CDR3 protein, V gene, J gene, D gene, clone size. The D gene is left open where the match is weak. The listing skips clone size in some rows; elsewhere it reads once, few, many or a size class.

TGTGCCAGCAGTTTATGGCCGGGGGGTTCAGGAAACACCATATATTTT	CASSLWPGGSGNTIYF	TRBV28	TRBJ1-3	-	-
TGTGCCAGCAGCTTTTTACAGAGCTCCTATAATTCACCCCTCCACTTT	CASSFLQSSYNSPLHF	TRBV7-9	TRBJ1-6	-	-
TGTGCCAGCAGCTCATCCTGGGGACTAGCGGGAGGAGGCACAGATACGCAGTATTTT	CASSSSWGLAGGGTDTQYF	TRBV11-2	TRBJ2-3	TRBD2	-
TGTGCCAGCTCATCACTAGCGGGGGGGCATGAGCAGTTCTTC	CASSSLAGGHEQFF	TRBV6-4	TRBJ2-1	TRBD2	-
TGCGCCAGCAGCTTGGATGAAGGAGACTCCACCGGGGAGCTGTTTTTT	CASSLDEGDSTGELFF	TRBV5-1	TRBJ2-2	-	-
TGTGCCAGCAGCGTAGAGGGCAGCGGAGTATATGAGCAGTTCTTC	CASSVEGSGVYEQFF	TRBV9	TRBJ2-1	-	-
TGTGCCAGCAGCCAAGTTCGAACAGGGCCCGAAGCTTTCTTT	CASSQVRTGPEAFF	TRBV3-1/TRBV3-2	TRBJ1-1	-	-
TGTGCCAGCAGCCAAGTGGCTAGCGGGAGCCAAGAGACCCAGTACTTC	CASSQVASGSQETQYF	TRBV4-2	TRBJ2-5	TRBD2	-
TGCGCCAGCAGCCTCGAAAGAGGACTAGCGGGCCAAGTAGGTCGTGAGCAGTTCTTC	CASSLERGLAGQVGREQFF	TRBV4-1	TRBJ2-1	TRBD2	-
TGTGCCACCAGTGAGGACAGGGGGACAGATACGCAGTATTTT	CATSEDRGTDTQYF	TRBV24-1	TRBJ2-3	TRBD1	-
TGCAGCCCCGGGGGGGTGGGGGAGACCCAGTACTTC	CSPGGVGETQYF	TRBV29-1	TRBJ2-5	TRBD2	once
TGTGCCAGCAGTCCCGGGACAGCGAACACCGGGGAGCTGTTTTTT	CASSPGTANTGELFF	TRBV11-3	TRBJ2-2	TRBD1	few
TGTGCCTGCATCAAACCCGGGACTTCGAGGTACGAGCAGTACTTC	CACIKPGTSRYEQYF	TRBV30	TRBJ2-7	-	-
TGTGCCAGTAGTATCCCCCCAGGGGGCTATGGCTACACCTTC	CASSIPPGGYGYTF	TRBV19	TRBJ1-2	TRBD1	-
TGTGCCAGCGGACCCCCCGGGACAGTTTCCTACGAGCAGTACTTC	CASGPPGTVSYEQYF	TRBV9	TRBJ2-7	TRBD1	-
TGTGCCAGCACCCAAACAGGGACATCTGGAAACACCATATATTTT	CASTQTGTSGNTIYF	TRBV11-2	TRBJ1-3	-	-
TGTGCCAGCAGCGTAGCCTTGGAGTCGGCGGGGGACAATGAGCAGTTCTTC	CASSVALESAGDNEQFF	TRBV9	TRBJ2-1	TRBD2	once
TGTGCCATCAAGCGGGGGACCGGGGAGCTGTTTTTT	CAIKRGTGELFF	TRBV10-3	TRBJ2-2	TRBD2	-
TGTGCCTGGGAGACAGGGTCGTCACCCCTCCACTTT	CAWETGSSPLHF	TRBV30	TRBJ1-6	TRBD1	-
TGTGCCAGCATCCCCGCCGGGTACAATGAGCAGTTCTTC	CASIPAGYNEQFF	TRBV12-3/TRBV12-4	TRBJ2-1	-	once
TGTGCCAGCAGTGGCGACAGGGGGACCCGGAACACTGAAGCTTTCTTT	CASSGDRGTRNTEAFF	TRBV6-1	TRBJ1-1	TRBD1	-
TGTGCCATCAGTGAGTCCAAGGGGCAAGAGACCCAGTACTTC	CAISESKGQETQYF	TRBV10-3	TRBJ2-5	-	-
TGTGCCAGCAGCTTTTGGGGGGGAGATGAGCAGTTCTTC	CASSFWGGDEQFF	TRBV5-4	TRBJ2-1	TRBD2	-
TGTGCCAGCTCACCGTCACCTACCCGCTCCTACAATGAGCAGTTCTTC	CASSPSPTRSYNEQFF	TRBV18	TRBJ2-1	-	-
TGTGCCAGCTCCGGACAGGGAGTAATAAACACCATATATTTT	CASSGQGVINTIYF	TRBV2	TRBJ1-3	TRBD1	-
TGTGCCAGCAGCTTCCTCTACGAGCAGTACTTC	CASSFLYEQYF	TRBV5-6	TRBJ2-7	-	-
TGTGCCAGCAGCTTCAGGGGCGGGAGTGAAAAACTGTTTTTT	CASSFRGGSEKLFF	TRBV5-8	TRBJ1-4	-	-
TGTGCCAGCGCCGTCAGGGCAGTAGAGACCCAGTACTTC	CASAVRAVETQYF	TRBV7-3	TRBJ2-5	-	-
TGCGCCAGCAGCCGAGACAGGGCCCGAAACTATGGCTACACCTTC	CASSRDRARNYGYTF	TRBV4-1	TRBJ1-2	TRBD1	-
TGTGCCAGCAGCAAGACAGAGGCTAATGAAAAACTGTTTTTT	CASSKTEANEKLFF	TRBV7-8	TRBJ1-4	-	-
TGTGCCAGCAGTTTCGGGGAGAACACTGAAGCTTTCTTT	CASSFGENTEAFF	TRBV27	TRBJ1-1	-	-
TGTGCCAGCACCCTGGGAGGGGCATTACACTATGGCTACACCTTC	CASTLGGALHYGYTF	TRBV28	TRBJ1-2	-	-
TGTGCCAGCAGCCCAGGGGGCAATTCACCCCTCCACTTT	CASSPGGNSPLHF	TRBV7-9	TRBJ1-6	TRBD1	few
TGCAGCGCCGGACAGGGCGGTTTGGGTGGCTACACCTTC	CSAGQGGLGGYTF	TRBV29-1	TRBJ1-2	TRBD1	-
TGTGCCAGCAGCTCTGGGCAGGGGGTGACTGAAGCTTTCTTT	CASSSGQGVTEAFF	TRBV7-9	TRBJ1-1	TRBD1	-
TGTGCCAGCAGCTTACGCGGGGGGACCTACAATGAGCAGTTCTTC	CASSLRGGTYNEQFF	TRBV13	TRBJ2-1	TRBD2	-
TGTGCCAGCAGTGACCGGACAGGGGGCGATTTGAATTCACCCCTCCACTTT	CASSDRTGGDLNSPLHF	TRBV6-1	TRBJ1-6	TRBD1	-
TGTGCCAGCAGCTCATCACTCTCCTACGAGCAGTACTTC	CASSSSLSYEQYF	TRBV11-2	TRBJ2-7	-	-
TGTGCCAGCAGCACCGTCCCGACAGCCGAAGCTTTCTTT	CASSTVPTAEAFF	TRBV11-3	TRBJ1-1	-	-
TGCGCCAGCAGCTTATCAGGGTCGAGGGGAAACACCATATATTTT	CASSLSGSRGNTIYF	TRBV5-1	TRBJ1-3	-	-
TGCGCCAGCAGAAGTTTACAGGGGGCTGAAGCTTTCTTT	CASRSLQGAEAFF	TRBV5-1	TRBJ1-1	TRBD1	-
TGTGCCAGCAGCCAAGTGATAGGGGCCGGAAACACCATATATTTT	CASSQVIGAGNTIYF	TRBV3-1/TRBV3-2	TRBJ1-3	-	-
TGTGCCAGCAGCCGTCGGACAGGGCAAGGAAACACCATATATTTT	CASSRRTGQGNTIYF	TRBV2	TRBJ1-3	TRBD1	-
TGTGCCAGCAGCTTAAACACAGGGGCTGGGGCCAACGTCCTGACTTTC	CASSLNTGAGANVLTF	TRBV7-3	TRBJ2-6	TRBD1	-
TGTGCCAGCAGGCGAGACAGGGCCGGGGAGCTGTTTTTT	CASRRDRAGELFF	TRBV7-9	TRBJ2-2	TRBD1	-
TGTGCCAGCAGTTTAGTGGGGGGGCGGGACAATGAGCAGTTCTTC	CASSLVGGRDNEQFF	TRBV28	TRBJ2-1	-	-
TGTGCCAGCAGTTCACCGGACAGGGTATCTCGTATTGGCTACACCTTC	CASSSPDRVSRIGYTF	TRBV6-5	TRBJ1-2	TRBD1	-
TGCAGTGCTAGTCCTAACCGCCGGGGAAACACTGAAGCTTTCTTT	CSASPNRRGNTEAFF	TRBV20-1	TRBJ1-1	-	-
TGTGCCTGGAGTCTCCCTAATTCACCCCTCCACTTT	CAWSLPNSPLHF	TRBV30	TRBJ1-6	-	-
TGTGCCAGTAGTATGATGCGCGGGACCTACGAGCAGTACTTC	CASSMMRGTYEQYF	TRBV19	TRBJ2-7	-	once
TGCAGTGCTAGTCCGGGACAAGATAATTCACCCCTCCACTTT	CSASPGQDNSPLHF	TRBV20-1	TRBJ1-6	-	-
TGTGCCACCCGGGGGGCCCTAACCGGGGAGCTGTTTTTT	CATRGALTGELFF	TRBV12-3/TRBV12-4	TRBJ2-2	-	-
TGCAGTGCCGAGACAGATGTTGAAGCTTTCTTT	CSAETDVEAFF	TRBV20-1	TRBJ1-1	-	-
TGTGCCAGCAGCCTCCAAGACACTGGCACTGAGCAGTTCTTC	CASSLQDTGTEQFF	TRBV28	TRBJ2-1	-	-
TGCAGCGTTGATCTAAACTCTAACTATGGCTACACCTTC	CSVDLNSNYGYTF	TRBV29-1	TRBJ1-2	-	-
TGTGCCAGCAGACGCGAGGACTATGGCTACACCTTC	CASRREDYGYTF	TRBV6-5	TRBJ1-2	-	-
TGCGCCAGCAGCTTGTATAGGACTAGCGCTGACAATGAGCAGTTCTTC	CASSLYRTSADNEQFF	TRBV5-1	TRBJ2-1	TRBD2	-
TGTGCCAGCAGCGTAGTATCGACAGCTAGAATAGGTGAGCAGTTCTTC	CASSVVSTARIGEQFF	TRBV9	TRBJ2-1	-	-